A single sample is the source of the 23 T cell receptor beta chains below, sequenced in a study of technical replicates of blood from several donors. Assay: immunoSEQ multiplex PCR; the TCRdb copy retains only in-frame clones and omits some. The sample includes some 13,000 clones, 85% to 95% seen only once; the top ten take around 7.4%. Input material: PBMCs. The receptors were gathered from a human donor in good health.

The chain is built from TRBV5-1 and TRBJ2-1, with 7 positions matching TRBD2. The CDR3 runs 15 residues. Germline CDR1 SGHRS, CDR2 YFSETQ. V gave up 4 bases and J gave up 8 bases; unmatched junction bases: 12. CDR3 sequence (DNA): TGCGCCAGCAGCAGGAGCGGGGTAATGCGGGATGAGCAGTTCTTC. Translation gives CASSRSGVMRDEQFF.

This sequence joins TRBV6-6 and TRBJ2-1; 8 nucleotides match TRBD2. V shed 3 bases, J shed 10 bases, and the junction held 11 bases outside the gene matches. Germline V CDR1 and CDR2: MNHNY, SVGAGI (reference sequence). CDR3 length: 15 amino acids. CDR3 amino acids: CASSYSLAGGGEQFF. The CDR3 region has the DNA TGTGCCAGCAGTTATTCTCTAGCGGGTGGGGGGGAGCAGTTCTTC.

The V and J genes are TRBV9 and TRBJ1-1; 8 bases are a match to TRBD1. V gave up 0 bases and J gave up 4 bases; unmatched junction bases: 8. This CDR3 is built from 16 residues. CDR1 is SGDLS and CDR2 is YYNGEE in the germline V gene. The CDR3 loop reads CASSVAPDRVSTEAFF. CDR3 DNA: TGTGCCAGCAGCGTAGCACCGGACAGGGTTAGCACTGAAGCTTTCTTT.

The chain recombines TRBV9 with TRBJ2-1, with 8 nucleotides matching TRBD2. CDR3 length equals 17 residues. V was pared by 4 bases and J by 4 bases, with 13 bases of the junction left unmatched. Germline CDR1 SGDLS, CDR2 YYNGEE. The CDR3 nucleotides read TGTGCCAGCAGCCCGCAAGGTGGTTCTAGCGGGTACAATGAGCAGTTCTTC. This translates into CASSPQGGSSGYNEQFF.

The V gene is TRBV27, the J gene TRBJ2-7; 10 bases are a match to TRBD2. Looked up from germline, CDR1 is MNHEY and CDR2 is SMNVEV (reference sequence). CDR3 size: 14 residues. V lost 3 bases to trimming and J lost 7 bases; unmatched junction nucleotides: 6. CDR3 residues: CASSFLAGGREQYF. In DNA form, the CDR3 reads TGTGCCAGCAGTTTCTTAGCGGGAGGTCGAGAGCAGTACTTC.

The J gene is TRBJ2-1, the V gene TRBV7-8; the D gene is possibly TRBD1 (5 bases). CDR3 length: 13 amino acids. With 5 bases removed from V and 7 bases from J, the gap between germline ends came to 12 bases. CDR1 SGHVS and CDR2 FQNEAQ come from the germline V gene. CDR3 sequence (DNA): TGTGCCAGCAGCCCCCCCAGGGAAAATGAGCAGTTCTTC. Translation: CASSPPRENEQFF.

The rearrangement uses TRBV5-1 and TRBJ1-2; D might be TRBD1 (5 bases). V was clipped by 0 bases and J by 3 bases, with 6 bases between them. The CDR3 totals 13 residues. Looked up from germline, CDR1 is SGHRS and CDR2 is YFSETQ. The CDR3 DNA reads as TGCGCCAGCAGCTTGGAAGGGGACTATGGCTACACCTTC. Translation gives CASSLEGDYGYTF. The variable domain in full, with the rest retrieved from reference TRBV5-1 and TRBJ1-2, is KAGVTQTPRYLIKTRGQQVTLSCSPISGHRSVSWYQQTPGQGLQFLFEYFSETQRNKGNFPGRFSGRQFSNSRSEMNVSTLELGDSALYLCASSLEGDYGYTFGSGTRLTVV.

V is TRBV2 and J is TRBJ2-1; 9 bases align to TRBD1. J lost 7 bases, V lost 6 bases, and 7 bases had no gene match. The germline V gene encodes CDR1 SNHLY and CDR2 FYNNEI. This CDR3 is built from 14 residues. Here the CDR3 reads CASRTGGIWNEQFF. As DNA, the CDR3 is TGTGCCAGCAGGACAGGGGGGATTTGGAATGAGCAGTTCTTC. Complete variable domain (other parts from reference TRBV2 and TRBJ2-1): EPEVTQTPSHQVTQMGQEVILRCVPISNHLYFYWYRQILGQKVEFLVSFYNNEISEKSEIFDDQFSVERPDGSNFTLKIRSTKLEDSAMYFCASRTGGIWNEQFFGPGTRLTVL.

This chain uses TRBV5-1 with TRBJ2-1; D not resolved. The V gene lost 0 bases and the J gene lost 3 bases, with 7 bases spanning the gap. The V gene's germline CDR1 is SGHRS and CDR2 YFSETQ. CDR3 size: 14 residues. CDR3 bases: TGCGCCAGCAGCTTGGTTTCGAGCTACAATGAGCAGTTCTTC. It specifies CASSLVSSYNEQFF.

The rearrangement joins TRBV6-1 to TRBJ1-5; D call uncertain. Deletions cut 2 bases from V and 8 bases from J, with 16 bases between. Per germline, CDR1 MNHNS and CDR2 SASEGT. This CDR3 comprises 15 residues. CDR3 amino acids: CASSEYLIGQEPQHF. The CDR3 DNA reads TGTGCCAGCAGTGAATATTTGATAGGTCAGGAGCCCCAGCATTTT.

This clone was detected only once. V gene TRBV28 combines with J gene TRBJ2-5, with a possible D match to TRBD1 (6 bases). V was trimmed by 4 bases and J by 2 bases, leaving 11 bases between them. CDR1 MDHEN and CDR2 SYDVKM come from the germline V gene. The CDR3 length is 14 residues. The CDR3 bases are TGTGCCAGCAGTTGGTTTGGACAGCAAGAGACCCAGTACTTC. Protein product: CASSWFGQQETQYF.

J is TRBJ2-7 and V is TRBV2; D not resolved. The germline V gene encodes CDR1 SNHLY and CDR2 FYNNEI. Trimming cost V 6 bases and J 7 bases, with 7 bases left between them. The CDR3 sequence is 10 residues long. The CDR3 sequence is CASSGKEQYF. DNA for the CDR3: TGTGCCAGCAGCGGTAAGGAGCAGTACTTC.

V gene TRBV6-1 combines with J gene TRBJ2-5, with D tentatively TRBD2 (6 bases). The V gene lost 4 bases and the J gene lost 5 bases, with 11 bases spanning the gap. The CDR3 spans 13 residues. Germline V gene lookup returns CDR1 MNHNS and CDR2 SASEGT. The CDR3 spells CASSGDAGETQYF. The CDR3 coding sequence is TGTGCCAGCAGTGGGGACGCGGGGGAGACCCAGTACTTC.

This chain joins TRBV6-6 and TRBJ2-3, with D perhaps TRBD2 (5 bases). The CDR3 totals 15 residues. The V gene's germline CDR1 is MNHNY and CDR2 SVGAGI (reference sequence). The germline V and J ends were trimmed by 0 bases and 2 bases, with 9 bases remaining between them. The CDR3 sequence is CASSYSGAFTDTQYF. The CDR3, as DNA: TGTGCCAGCAGTTACTCGGGAGCCTTCACAGATACGCAGTATTTT.

The chain has TRBV28 and TRBJ2-7; 7 positions agree with TRBD1. The CDR3 is 12 amino acids. Germline values: CDR1 MDHEN, CDR2 SYDVKM. J gave up 6 bases and V 6 bases, and 5 bases lay outside the gene matches. As DNA, the CDR3 is TGTGCCAGCAGCGGACAGGTTGCCGAGCAGTACTTC. This encodes CASSGQVAEQYF.

The rearrangement joins TRBV29-1 to TRBJ1-3; no clear D. Germline CDR1 SQVTM, CDR2 ANQGSEA. The CDR3 spans 12 residues. Trimming removed 6 bases from V and 3 bases from J, with 9 bases in between. CDR3 sequence reads: CSVMEGGNTIYF. For the CDR3, the DNA is TGCAGCGTAATGGAGGGTGGAAACACCATATATTTT.

The chain has TRBV30 and TRBJ1-5; maybe TRBD1 (6 bases). The CDR3 extends over 13 amino acids. CDR1 is GTSNPN, CDR2 SVGIG, per germline (reference sequence). The germline V and J ends were trimmed by 2 bases and 6 bases, with 11 bases remaining between them. CDR3 protein: CAWSKQGRQPQHF. The CDR3 DNA sequence: TGTGCCTGGAGTAAACAGGGTCGTCAGCCCCAGCATTTT.

The chain uses TRBV30 and TRBJ2-7; TRBD1 might be the D (5 bases). CDR1 and CDR2 (germline): GTSNPN, SVGIG (reference sequence). The V end lost 4 bases, the J end lost 0 bases, and 13 bases lay between the germline ends. The CDR3 consists of 14 residues. The CDR3: CAWNKDMSSYEQYF. In DNA form, the CDR3 reads TGTGCCTGGAACAAGGACATGAGCTCCTACGAGCAGTACTTC.

The genes are TRBV5-1 and TRBJ1-1, with TRBD1 as a possible D gene (5 bases). V was shortened by 2 bases and J by 4 bases, with 12 bases between the two germline ends. Germline V lookup: CDR1 SGHRS, CDR2 YFSETQ. The CDR3 runs 14 residues. The CDR3 protein is CASSFQGSGTEAFF. The CDR3 coding sequence is TGCGCCAGCAGCTTCCAGGGAAGTGGCACTGAAGCTTTCTTT.

The chain recombines TRBV5-1 with TRBJ2-5; 9 bases agree with TRBD2. In germline, CDR1 is SGHRS, CDR2 YFSETQ. Trimming cost V 4 bases and J 6 bases; bases outside gene matches: 10. The CDR3 spans 15 residues. CDR3 nucleotide sequence: TGCGCCAGCAGCCCGGGACTAGCTAGCGAGCAGACCCAGTACTTC. Translating it yields CASSPGLASEQTQYF.

The rearrangement joins TRBV6-5 to TRBJ2-4; TRBD1 might be the D (5 bases). Germline V gene data show CDR1 as MNHEY and CDR2 as SVGAGI. This CDR3 contains 14 residues. The ends were cut back, 0 bases at V and 8 bases at J, with 11 bases in the middle. CDR3: CASSYSRGEHIQYF. The CDR3 bases are TGTGCCAGCAGTTACTCAAGGGGTGAGCACATTCAGTACTTC.

The rearrangement joins TRBV18 to TRBJ2-1; TRBD2 agrees at 7 bases. The ends lost 4 bases at V and 8 bases at J; junction bases unmatched: 5. This CDR3 has 13 residues. The germline CDR1 and CDR2 sequences are KGHSH and LQKENI. CDR3 amino acids: CASSRLGGDEQFF. The CDR3 coding sequence is TGTGCCAGCTCACGGTTGGGGGGGGATGAGCAGTTCTTC.

As for this clone: A junction boundary mismatches the germline segment, possibly from a read error. V gene TRBV2 combines with J gene TRBJ2-1; D is unresolved. Germline CDR1 reads SNHLY; CDR2 reads FYNNEI. This CDR3 spans 17 amino acids. CDR3 bases: TGTGCCAGCATTGAATCTTGGCCAGCGCCTTCCTACAATGAGCAGTTCTTC. This gives the protein CASIESWPAPSYNEQFF.